This entry is about one T cell receptor (beta chain). The source of the sample is a study of shared clonotypes between healthy human individuals. Produced via immunoSEQ multiplex PCR; TCRdb's table is partial and in-frame only. Here the sample spans 2 million to 2.5 million clones, 85% to 95% being singletons. From germline, CDR1 is SGHAT and CDR2 FQNNGV. This CDR3 region has 13 residues. V lost 2 bases to trimming and J lost 6 bases, with 10 bases between them. The chain employs TRBV11-2 and TRBJ1-2; D not certain. This sequence was found in a man aged 18 to 35 in good health. Some clones in this sample may be carry-over from other donors' samples. The sample was naive CD4+ T cells from PBMCs. Specified subset: CD45RA+ positively selected. CDR3 nucleotides: TGTGCCAGCAGCTTACAACCAGGCGATGGCTACACCTTC. Translating gives CASSLQPGDGYTF.